The present TCR beta chain was sequenced within a study of Ad26.COV2.S vaccination and SARS-CoV-2 variants. Looking at the study overall: Administration of Ad26.COV2.S was intramuscular, either once or twice 56 days apart. Study-wide results and caveats: The study found higher spike-specific TCR breadth in vaccine than placebo recipients. Overall T cell responses may have been underestimated by the analyses of TCR breadth and depth.

The CDR3 has 14 amino acids. Germline V gives CDR1 KGHSH, CDR2 LQKENI. The ends were cut back, 4 bases at V and 0 bases at J, with 6 bases in the middle. As for treatment: around 19 received Ad26.COV2.S at low or high dose, single or two shots; 5 received placebo; per-sample allocation not given. Sampling was performed 63 days after the first vaccine or placebo injection. Spike of the Wuhan-strain SARS-CoV-2 was expressed by an Ad26 vector, which formed the vaccine. Measured with immunoSEQ multiplex PCR; TCRdb has only the in-frame clones, and not every one. Altogether 350,000 to 600,000 clones are present, about nine tenths being singletons, with the ten largest covering 1.7%. A single count supports this clone. The antigen remains undetermined.

This chain connects TRBV18 to TRBJ1-4; no firm D call. The sequence derives from a person between 18 and 60 years old who received the Ad26.COV2.S COVID-19 vaccine or a placebo. This sample comprised peripheral blood, obtained in a trial of Ad26.COV2.S vaccine versus placebo. The CDR3 sequence is CASSQIATNEKLFF. CDR3 in DNA: TGTGCCAGCTCACAAATTGCAACTAATGAAAAACTGTTTTTT.